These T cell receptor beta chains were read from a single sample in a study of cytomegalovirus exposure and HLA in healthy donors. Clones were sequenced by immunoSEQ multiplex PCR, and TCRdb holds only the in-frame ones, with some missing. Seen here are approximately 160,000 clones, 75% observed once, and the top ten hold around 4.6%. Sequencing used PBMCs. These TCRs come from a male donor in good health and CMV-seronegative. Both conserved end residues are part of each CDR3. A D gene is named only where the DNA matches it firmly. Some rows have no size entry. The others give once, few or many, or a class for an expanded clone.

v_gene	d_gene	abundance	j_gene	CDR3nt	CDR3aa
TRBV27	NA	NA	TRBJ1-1	TGTGCCAGCAGCCCTGCCCGTAGCGACACTGAAGCTTTCTTT	CASSPARSDTEAFF
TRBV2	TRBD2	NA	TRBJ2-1	TGTGCCTCCCGAGGGGGACTAGCGGGTCGTCGGGAGCAGTTCTTC	CASRGGLAGRREQFF
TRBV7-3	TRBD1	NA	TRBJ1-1	TGTGCCAGCAGCCCAGGCGGGACAGGGTCTGAAGCTTTCTTT	CASSPGGTGSEAFF
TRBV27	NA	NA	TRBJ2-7	TGTGCCAGCAGTTCACTTCCCAGGGATTCCTATGAGCAGTACTTC	CASSSLPRDSYEQYF
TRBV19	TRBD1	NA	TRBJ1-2	TGTGCCAGTAGTATCGACAGGGGCAACGGCTACACCTTC	CASSIDRGNGYTF
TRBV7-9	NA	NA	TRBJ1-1	TGTGCCAGCAGCTTACAGGGAGGAGGCACTGAAGCTTTCTTT	CASSLQGGGTEAFF
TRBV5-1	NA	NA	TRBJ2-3	TGCGCCAGCAGCTTTAGCGAAAGAGATACGCAGTATTTT	CASSFSERDTQYF
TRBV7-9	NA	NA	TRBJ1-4	TGTGCCAGCAGCCTCCAGGGGTGGGTTAATGAAAAACTGTTTTTT	CASSLQGWVNEKLFF
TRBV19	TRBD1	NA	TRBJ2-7	TGTGCCAGTACCATGGGGACAGGGAGCTACGAGCAGTACTTC	CASTMGTGSYEQYF
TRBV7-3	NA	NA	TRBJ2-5	TGTGCCAGCAGCCGAGGACAGCAAGAGACCCAGTACTTC	CASSRGQQETQYF
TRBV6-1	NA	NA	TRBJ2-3	TGTGCCAGCAGTGAAGTTGGGAGAAGCTCTCTAACAGATACGCAGTATTTT	CASSEVGRSSLTDTQYF
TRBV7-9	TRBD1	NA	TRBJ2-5	TGTGCCAGCAGCTTGCCAGGGGGATTCCAAGAGACCCAGTACTTC	CASSLPGGFQETQYF
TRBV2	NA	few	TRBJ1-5	TGTGCCAGCGAAACGGAGGGGACGGACGATAAATTTAGCAATCAGCCCCAGCATTTT	CASETEGTDDKFSNQPQHF
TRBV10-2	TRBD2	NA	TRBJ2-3	TGCGCCAGCAGTGGAAGGCGGGGGGGCCAGGATACGCAGTATTTT	CASSGRRGGQDTQYF
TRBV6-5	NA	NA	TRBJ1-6	TGTGCCAGCAGTTACTCGGGGGGGAATTCACCCCTCCACTTT	CASSYSGGNSPLHF
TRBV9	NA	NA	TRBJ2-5	TGTGCCAGCAGCTCAAGGAGGGGTGGAGAGACCCAGTACTTC	CASSSRRGGETQYF
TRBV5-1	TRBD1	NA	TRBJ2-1	TGCGCCAGCAGTCCCGGGACAGGGGGCTCCTACAATGAGCAGTTCTTC	CASSPGTGGSYNEQFF
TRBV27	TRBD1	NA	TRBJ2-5	TGTGCCAGCAGCACCGGGACAGGGGGCATCGAGACCCAGTACTTC	CASSTGTGGIETQYF
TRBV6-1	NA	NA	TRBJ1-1	TGTGCCAGCAGTGAGATAGGGGGAATGAACACTGAAGCTTTCTTT	CASSEIGGMNTEAFF
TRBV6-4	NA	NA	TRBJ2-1	TGTGCCAGCAGCGAGGAGGGACAGCACCCTGGCAATGAGCAGTTCTTC	CASSEEGQHPGNEQFF
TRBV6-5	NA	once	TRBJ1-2	TGTGCCAGCAGTTACTCAGGGGCCGTTGATGGCTACACCTTC	CASSYSGAVDGYTF
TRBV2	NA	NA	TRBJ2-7	TGTGCCAGCAGGGGAGACGGATACGAGCAGTACTTC	CASRGDGYEQYF
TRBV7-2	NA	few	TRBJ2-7	TGTGCCAGCAGCTTAGGCGGTAGAACCTACGAGCAGTACTTC	CASSLGGRTYEQYF
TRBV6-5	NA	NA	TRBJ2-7	TGTGCCAGCAGACTCCTCGAGGCCTACGAGCAGTACTTC	CASRLLEAYEQYF
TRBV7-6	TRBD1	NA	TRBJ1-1	TGTGCCAGCAGCGCCGGGACAGGGGGCGCGACTGAAGCTTTCTTT	CASSAGTGGATEAFF